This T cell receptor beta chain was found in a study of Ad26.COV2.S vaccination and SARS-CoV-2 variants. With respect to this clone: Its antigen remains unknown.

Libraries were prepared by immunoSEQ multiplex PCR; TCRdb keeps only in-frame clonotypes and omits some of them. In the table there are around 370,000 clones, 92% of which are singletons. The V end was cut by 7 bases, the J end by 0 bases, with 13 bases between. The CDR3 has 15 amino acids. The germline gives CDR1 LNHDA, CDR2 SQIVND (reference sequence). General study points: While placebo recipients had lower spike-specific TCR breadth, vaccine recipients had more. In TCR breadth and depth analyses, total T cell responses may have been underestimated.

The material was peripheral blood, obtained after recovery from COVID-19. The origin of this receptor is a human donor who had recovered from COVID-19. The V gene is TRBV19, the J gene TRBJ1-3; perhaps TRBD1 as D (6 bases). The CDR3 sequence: CASIPRGLSGNTIYF. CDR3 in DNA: TGTGCCAGTATCCCCAGGGGCCTCTCTGGAAACACCATATATTTT.